This TCR beta chain was recovered during a study of long-term antiretroviral therapy in people with HIV. Study overall: When the earliest samples were collected, ART was typically delayed until CD4 counts fell.

Researchers report immunoSEQ v3.0 was run at survey level. Profiling relied on immunoSEQ multiplex PCR, and the TCRdb table lists in-frame clones only, not all of them. Of around 40,000 clones listed, over 90% are singletons. Study results and limitations: Blood dating 2004 to 2017 may reflect older ART regimens. The range of CDR3 lengths in HIV repertoires proved narrower than that found in controls. Even long-term ART left TRB diversity below transplant donor controls, despite gains.

As regards this clone: Antigen unknown.

Germline V CDR1 and CDR2: LNHDA, SQIVND (reference sequence). V dropped 5 bases and J dropped 10; count of bases not matched to a gene: 8. The CDR3 contains 15 residues. This TCR was recovered from a woman aged 50 to 60 with HIV. The chain carries TRBV19 and TRBJ1-6; 10 bases map to TRBD1. Here the sequenced sample was unsorted PBMCs, taken 4.1 years after starting antiretroviral therapy. The CDR3 here is CASSADRGRDSPLHF. As DNA, the CDR3 is TGTGCCAGTAGTGCCGACAGGGGGCGAGACTCACCCCTCCACTTT.